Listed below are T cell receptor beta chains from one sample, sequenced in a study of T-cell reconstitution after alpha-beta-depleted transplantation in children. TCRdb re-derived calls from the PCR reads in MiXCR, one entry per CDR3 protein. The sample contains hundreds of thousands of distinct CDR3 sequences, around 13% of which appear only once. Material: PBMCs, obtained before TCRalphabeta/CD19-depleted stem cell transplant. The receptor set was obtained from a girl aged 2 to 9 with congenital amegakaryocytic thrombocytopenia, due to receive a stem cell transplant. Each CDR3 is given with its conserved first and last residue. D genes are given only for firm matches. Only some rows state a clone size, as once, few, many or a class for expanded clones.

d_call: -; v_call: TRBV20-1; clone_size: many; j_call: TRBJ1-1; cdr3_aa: CSAERDTEAFF; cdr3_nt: TGCAGTGCTGAACGCGACACTGAAGCTTTCTTT
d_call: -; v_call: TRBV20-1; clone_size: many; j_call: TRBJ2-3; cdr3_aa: CSARVSRGSTDTQYF; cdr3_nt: TGCAGTGCTAGAGTCAGCAGGGGTAGCACAGATACGCAGTATTTT
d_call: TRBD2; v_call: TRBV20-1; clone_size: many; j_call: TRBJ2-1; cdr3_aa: CSAIPLAGVYNEQFF; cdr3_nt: TGCAGTGCCATCCCCCTAGCGGGAGTTTACAATGAGCAGTTCTTC
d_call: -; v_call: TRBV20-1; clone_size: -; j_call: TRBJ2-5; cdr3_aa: CSARVDHKTQETQYF; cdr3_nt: TGCAGTGCTCGAGTAGATCACAAGACTCAAGAGACCCAGTACTTC
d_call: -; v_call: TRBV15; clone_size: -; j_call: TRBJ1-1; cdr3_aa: CATSRDKGEVEAFF; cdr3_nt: TGTGCCACCAGCAGAGATAAAGGGGAGGTTGAAGCTTTCTTT
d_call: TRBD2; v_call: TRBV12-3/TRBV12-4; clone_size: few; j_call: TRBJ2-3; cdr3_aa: CASSLVPSGIRTDTQYF; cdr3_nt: TGTGCCAGCAGTTTAGTACCTAGCGGGATCCGCACAGATACGCAGTATTTT
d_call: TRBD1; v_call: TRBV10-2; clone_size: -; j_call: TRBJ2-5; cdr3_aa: CTTIRMRAQSRGQETQYF; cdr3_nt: TGCACCACCATCAGGATGAGGGCCCAATCCAGGGGGCAAGAGACCCAGTACTTC
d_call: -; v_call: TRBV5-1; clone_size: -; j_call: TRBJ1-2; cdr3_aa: CASSAVRNQLNYGYTF; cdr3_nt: TGCGCCAGCAGCGCGGTGAGGAATCAACTAAACTATGGCTACACCTTC
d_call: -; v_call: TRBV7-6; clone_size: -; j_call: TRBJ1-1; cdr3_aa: CASSERPQGNTEAFF; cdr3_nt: TGTGCCAGCAGCGAGCGGCCCCAAGGGAACACTGAAGCTTTCTTT
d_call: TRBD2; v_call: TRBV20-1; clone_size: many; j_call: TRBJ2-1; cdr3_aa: CSARDYGLADNEQFF; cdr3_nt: TGCAGTGCTAGAGATTACGGACTAGCGGACAATGAGCAGTTCTTC
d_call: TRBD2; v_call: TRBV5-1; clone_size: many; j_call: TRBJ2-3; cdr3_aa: CASEDSGSTDTQYF; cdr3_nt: TGCGCCAGCGAGGATAGCGGGAGCACAGATACGCAGTATTTT
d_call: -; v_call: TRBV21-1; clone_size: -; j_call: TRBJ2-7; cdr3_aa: CETAGAYEQYF; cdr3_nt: TGTGAAACAGCGGGGGCCTACGAGCAGTACTTC
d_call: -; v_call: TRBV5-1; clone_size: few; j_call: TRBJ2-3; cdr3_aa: CASSLARIITDTQYF; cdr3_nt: TGCGCCAGCAGCTTGGCCAGGATAATCACAGATACGCAGTATTTT
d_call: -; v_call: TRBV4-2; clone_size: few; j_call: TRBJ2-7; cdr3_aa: CASSQDDVPRAGTPYEQYF; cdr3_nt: TGTGCCAGCAGCCAAGATGATGTACCCCGGGCAGGGACCCCCTACGAGCAGTACTTC
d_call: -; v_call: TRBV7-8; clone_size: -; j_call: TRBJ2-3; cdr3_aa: CASSRKPRARSTDTQYF; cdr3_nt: TGTGCCAGCAGCCGGAAACCTAGGGCGCGTAGCACAGATACGCAGTATTTT
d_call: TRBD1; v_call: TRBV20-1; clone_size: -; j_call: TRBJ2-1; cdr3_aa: CSARVAGGLNNEQFF; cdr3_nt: TGCAGTGCTAGAGTGGCAGGGGGCTTGAACAATGAGCAGTTCTTC
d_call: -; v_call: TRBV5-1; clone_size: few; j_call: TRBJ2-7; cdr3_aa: CASSADRRDYEQYF; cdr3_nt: TGCGCCAGCAGCGCTGACAGGAGGGACTACGAGCAGTACTTC
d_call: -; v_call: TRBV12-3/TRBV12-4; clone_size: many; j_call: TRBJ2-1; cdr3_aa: CASSLLSGEQFF; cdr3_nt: TGTGCCAGCAGTTTATTAAGTGGTGAGCAGTTCTTC
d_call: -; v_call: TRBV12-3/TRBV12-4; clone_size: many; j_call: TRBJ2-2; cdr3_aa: CASSFRGTYTGELFF; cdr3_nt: TGTGCCAGCAGTTTCCGAGGAACCTACACCGGGGAGCTGTTTTTT
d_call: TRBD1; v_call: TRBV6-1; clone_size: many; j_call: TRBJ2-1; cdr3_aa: CASRFTGQIYHNEQFF; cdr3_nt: TGTGCCAGCAGGTTCACGGGACAGATATACCACAATGAGCAGTTCTTC
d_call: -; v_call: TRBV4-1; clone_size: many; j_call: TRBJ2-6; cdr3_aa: CASSQERQSSGANVLTF; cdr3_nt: TGCGCCAGCAGTCAAGAGAGGCAGAGCTCTGGGGCCAACGTCCTGACTTTC
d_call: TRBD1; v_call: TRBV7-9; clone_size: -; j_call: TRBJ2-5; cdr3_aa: CASIRGGQEETQYF; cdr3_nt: TGTGCCAGCATCAGAGGAGGACAGGAAGAGACCCAGTACTTC
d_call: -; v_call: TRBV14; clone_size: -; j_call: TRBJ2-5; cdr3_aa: CASSQAGPMAGTQYF; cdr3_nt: TGTGCCAGCAGCCAAGCGGGACCCATGGCGGGGACCCAGTACTTC
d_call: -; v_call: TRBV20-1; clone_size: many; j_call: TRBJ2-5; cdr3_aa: CSARGQETQYF; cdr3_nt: TGCAGTGCTAGGGGACAAGAGACCCAGTACTTC
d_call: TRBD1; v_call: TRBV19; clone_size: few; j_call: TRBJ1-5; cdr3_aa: CASKQGRYGNQPQHF; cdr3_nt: TGTGCCAGTAAACAGGGGCGGTATGGCAATCAGCCCCAGCATTTT
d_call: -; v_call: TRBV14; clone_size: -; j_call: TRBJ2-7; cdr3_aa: CASSQVGLTYEQYF; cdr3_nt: TGTGCCAGCAGCCAAGTGGGCCTCACGTACGAGCAGTACTTC
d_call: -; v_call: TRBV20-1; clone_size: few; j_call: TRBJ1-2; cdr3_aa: CSARIGPSYGYTF; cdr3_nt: TGCAGTGCTAGGATTGGACCTTCCTATGGCTACACCTTC
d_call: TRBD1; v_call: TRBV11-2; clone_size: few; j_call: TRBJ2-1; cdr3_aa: CASSARQGPGVYNEQFF; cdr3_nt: TGTGCCAGCAGCGCACGACAGGGGCCAGGCGTCTACAATGAGCAGTTCTTC
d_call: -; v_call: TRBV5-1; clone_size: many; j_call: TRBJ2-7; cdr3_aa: CASSFEEWAVPYEQYF; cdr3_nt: TGCGCCAGCAGTTTTGAAGAGTGGGCGGTCCCCTACGAGCAGTACTTC
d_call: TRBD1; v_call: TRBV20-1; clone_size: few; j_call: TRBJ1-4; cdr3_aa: CSARANRGRGTNEKLFF; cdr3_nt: TGCAGTGCTAGAGCTAATAGGGGGCGGGGGACTAATGAAAAACTGTTTTTT
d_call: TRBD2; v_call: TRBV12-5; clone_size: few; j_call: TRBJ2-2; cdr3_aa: CASGFLLAGDINGELFF; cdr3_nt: TGTGCTAGTGGTTTTCTGTTAGCGGGAGACATTAACGGGGAGCTGTTTTTT
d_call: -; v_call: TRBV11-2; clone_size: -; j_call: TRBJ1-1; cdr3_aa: CASSLDRGGRGAEAFF; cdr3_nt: TGTGCCAGCAGCTTAGATCGTGGGGGCCGGGGGGCTGAAGCTTTCTTT
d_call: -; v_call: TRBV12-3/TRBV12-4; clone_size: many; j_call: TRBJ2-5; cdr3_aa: CARGTAQYF; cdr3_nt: TGTGCCCGAGGGACCGCCCAGTACTTC
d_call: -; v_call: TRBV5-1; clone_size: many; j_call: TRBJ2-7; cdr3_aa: CASMGGTYEQYF; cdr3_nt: TGCGCCAGCATGGGCGGTACCTACGAGCAGTACTTC
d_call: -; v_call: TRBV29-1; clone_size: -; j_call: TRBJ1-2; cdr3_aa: CSVEGGKGYTF; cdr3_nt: TGCAGCGTTGAAGGGGGAAAAGGCTACACCTTC
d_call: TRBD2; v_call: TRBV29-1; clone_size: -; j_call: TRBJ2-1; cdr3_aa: CSARGTSGFGNEQFF; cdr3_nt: TGCAGCGCCCGAGGGACTAGCGGGTTTGGCAATGAGCAGTTCTTC
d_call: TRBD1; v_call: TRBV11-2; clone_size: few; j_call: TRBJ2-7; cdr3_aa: CASSLVTGDYEQYF; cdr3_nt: TGTGCCAGCAGCTTAGTTACAGGGGACTACGAGCAGTACTTC
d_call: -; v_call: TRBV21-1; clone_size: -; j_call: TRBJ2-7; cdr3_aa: CASSKVQRDLSYEQYF; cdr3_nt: TGTGCCAGCAGCAAGGTTCAGCGGGACCTCTCCTACGAGCAGTACTTC
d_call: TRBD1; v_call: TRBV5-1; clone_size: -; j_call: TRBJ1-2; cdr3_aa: CASGETGSGYTF; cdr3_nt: TGCGCCAGCGGAGAGACAGGGAGTGGCTACACCTTC
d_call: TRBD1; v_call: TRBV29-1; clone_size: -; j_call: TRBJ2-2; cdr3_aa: CSVEEQGANTGELFF; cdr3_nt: TGCAGCGTTGAGGAGCAGGGGGCTAACACCGGGGAGCTGTTTTTT